This TCR beta chain was recorded in a study of T cells in women clearing cervical HPV infection. For this clone: Read coverage stops 3 residues before the CDR3 terminus; the germline J gene supplies the remainder.

The table came from immunoSEQ multiplex PCR; TCRdb's copy has only in-frame clones and leaves some out. The table lists approximately 33,000 clones. This CDR3 is built from 16 residues. In germline, CDR1 is MNHNS, CDR2 SASEGT. Sequencing was carried out using blood buffy coat. This TCR came from a woman between 18 and 75 years old with a cervical HPV16 infection that either progressed to CIN3+ or cleared (not recorded which). The chain employs TRBV6-1 and TRBJ2-2, with D possibly TRBD2 on 6 matching bases. This CDR3 reads CASSEGRDSGANVLFF. The covered CDR3 bases are TGTGCCAGCAGTGAAGGAAGGGACTCTGGGGCCAACGTG.